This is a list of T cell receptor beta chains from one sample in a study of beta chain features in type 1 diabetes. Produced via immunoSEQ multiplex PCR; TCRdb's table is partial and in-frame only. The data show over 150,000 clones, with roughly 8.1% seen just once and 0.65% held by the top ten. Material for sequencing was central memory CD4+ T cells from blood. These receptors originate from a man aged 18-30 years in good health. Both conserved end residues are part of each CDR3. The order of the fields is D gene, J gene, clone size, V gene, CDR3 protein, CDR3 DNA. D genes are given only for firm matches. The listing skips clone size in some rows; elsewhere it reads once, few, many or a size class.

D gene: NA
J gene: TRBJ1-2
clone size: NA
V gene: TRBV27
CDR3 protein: CASRDGGRTLWHGYTF
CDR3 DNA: TGTGCCAGCAGAGACGGGGGGCGAACTCTGTGGCATGGCTACACCTTC

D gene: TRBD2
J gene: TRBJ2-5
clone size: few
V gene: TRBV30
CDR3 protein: CASGLAGEETQYF
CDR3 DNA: TGTGCCTCTGGACTAGCGGGGGAAGAGACCCAGTACTTC

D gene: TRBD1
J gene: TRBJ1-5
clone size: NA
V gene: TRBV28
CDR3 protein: CASSPPLTGGGNQPQHF
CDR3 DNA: TGTGCCAGCAGCCCACCCCTGACAGGGGGGGGCAATCAGCCCCAGCATTTT

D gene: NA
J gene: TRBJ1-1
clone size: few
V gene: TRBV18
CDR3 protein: CASSPPGGHGEAFF
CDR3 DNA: TGTGCCAGCTCACCCCCGGGGGGACATGGTGAAGCTTTCTTT

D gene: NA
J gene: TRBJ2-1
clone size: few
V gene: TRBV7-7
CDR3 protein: CASSLTLGSNEQFF
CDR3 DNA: TGTGCCAGCAGCCTAACTCTGGGGAGCAATGAGCAGTTCTTC

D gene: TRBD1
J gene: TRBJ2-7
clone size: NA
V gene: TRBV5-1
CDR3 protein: CASSGTVSYEQYF
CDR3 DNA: TGCGCCAGCAGCGGGACAGTCTCCTACGAGCAGTACTTC

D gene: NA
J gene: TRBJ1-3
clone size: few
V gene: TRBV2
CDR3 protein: CASSEYRSSGNTIYF
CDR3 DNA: TGTGCCAGCAGTGAGTACAGGTCTTCTGGAAACACCATATATTTT

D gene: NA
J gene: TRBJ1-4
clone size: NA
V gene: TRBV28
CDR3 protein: CASREWPEKLFF
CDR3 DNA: TGTGCCAGCAGAGAATGGCCGGAAAAACTGTTTTTT

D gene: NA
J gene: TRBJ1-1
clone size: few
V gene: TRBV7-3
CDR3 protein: CASSLAPGLGGTEAFF
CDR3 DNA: TGTGCCAGCAGCTTAGCCCCAGGTCTGGGAGGCACTGAAGCTTTCTTT

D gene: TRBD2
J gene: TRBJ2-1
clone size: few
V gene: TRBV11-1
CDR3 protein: CASSTYPGLAGIREQFF
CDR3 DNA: TGTGCCAGCAGCACTTACCCTGGACTAGCGGGAATCCGTGAGCAGTTCTTC

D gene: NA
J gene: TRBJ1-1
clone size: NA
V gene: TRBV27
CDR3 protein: CASSFSNQGNTEAFF
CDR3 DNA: TGTGCCAGCAGTTTCTCCAATCAGGGGAACACTGAAGCTTTCTTT

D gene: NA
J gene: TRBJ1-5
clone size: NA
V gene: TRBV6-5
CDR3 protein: CASSYSGVGQPQHF
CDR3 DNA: TGTGCCAGCAGTTACTCAGGGGTAGGGCAGCCCCAGCATTTT

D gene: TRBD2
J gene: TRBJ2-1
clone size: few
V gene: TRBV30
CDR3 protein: CAWSDPKLLAGGEQFF
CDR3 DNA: TGTGCCTGGAGTGACCCCAAACTACTAGCGGGGGGGGAGCAGTTCTTC

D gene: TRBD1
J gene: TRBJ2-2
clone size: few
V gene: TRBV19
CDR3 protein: CATRTGGPGNTGELFF
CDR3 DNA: TGTGCCACCCGGACAGGGGGCCCGGGCAACACCGGGGAGCTGTTTTTT

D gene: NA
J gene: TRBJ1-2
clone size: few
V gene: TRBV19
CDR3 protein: CASSIGRGDGYTF
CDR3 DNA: TGTGCCAGTAGTATAGGCCGCGGTGATGGCTACACCTTC

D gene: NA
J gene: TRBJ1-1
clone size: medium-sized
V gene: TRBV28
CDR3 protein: CASRSGGNTEAFF
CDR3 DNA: TGTGCCAGCAGGTCTGGCGGCAACACTGAAGCTTTCTTT

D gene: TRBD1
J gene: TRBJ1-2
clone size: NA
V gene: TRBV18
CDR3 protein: CASSPDGWTGGDYGYTF
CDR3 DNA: TGTGCCAGCTCACCTGATGGTTGGACAGGGGGAGACTATGGCTACACCTTC

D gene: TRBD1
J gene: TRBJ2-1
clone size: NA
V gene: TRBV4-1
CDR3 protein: CASSQRPDRYFF
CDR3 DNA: TGCGCCAGCAGCCAGCGACCGGACAGGTATTTCTTC

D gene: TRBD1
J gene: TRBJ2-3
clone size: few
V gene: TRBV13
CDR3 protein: CASSLGTGSSTDTQYF
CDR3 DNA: TGTGCCAGCAGCTTAGGGACAGGGTCTTCCACAGATACGCAGTATTTT

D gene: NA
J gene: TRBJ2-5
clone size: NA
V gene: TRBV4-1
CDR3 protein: CASSPLPGQGETQYF
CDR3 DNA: TGCGCCAGCAGTCCACTGCCCGGCCAGGGGGAGACCCAGTACTTC

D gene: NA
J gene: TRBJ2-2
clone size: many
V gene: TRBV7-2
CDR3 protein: CASSLQASNTGELFF
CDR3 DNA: TGTGCCAGCAGCTTACAGGCTTCGAACACCGGGGAGCTGTTTTTT

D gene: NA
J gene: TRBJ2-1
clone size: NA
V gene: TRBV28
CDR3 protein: CASMTLAGRREQFF
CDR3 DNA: TGTGCCAGCATGACACTGGCGGGGCGACGGGAGCAGTTCTTC

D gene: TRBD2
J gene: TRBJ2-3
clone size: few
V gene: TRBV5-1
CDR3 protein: CASSRRTSGRRGTDTQYF
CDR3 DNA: TGCGCCAGCAGCCGAAGGACTAGCGGGAGAAGAGGCACAGATACGCAGTATTTT

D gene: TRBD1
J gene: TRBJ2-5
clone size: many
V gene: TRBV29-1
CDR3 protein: CSVLQGAPETQYF
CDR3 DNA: TGCAGCGTACTACAGGGGGCTCCGGAGACCCAGTACTTC

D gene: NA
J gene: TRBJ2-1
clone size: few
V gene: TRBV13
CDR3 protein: CASSSRGGREQFF
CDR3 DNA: TGTGCCAGCAGCTCCAGGGGCGGTCGTGAGCAGTTCTTC

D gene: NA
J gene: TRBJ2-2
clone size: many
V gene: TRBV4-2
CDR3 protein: CASSTDRNTGELFF
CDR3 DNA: TGTGCCAGCAGCACCGACAGGAACACCGGGGAGCTGTTTTTT

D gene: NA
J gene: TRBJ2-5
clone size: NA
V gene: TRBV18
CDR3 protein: CASSAQGQETQYF
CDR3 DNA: TGTGCCAGCTCGGCCCAGGGGCAAGAGACCCAGTACTTC

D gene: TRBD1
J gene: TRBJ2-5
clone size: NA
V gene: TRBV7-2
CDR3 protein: CASSSDRGLETQYF
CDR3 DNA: TGTGCCAGCAGCTCCGACAGGGGGCTGGAGACCCAGTACTTC

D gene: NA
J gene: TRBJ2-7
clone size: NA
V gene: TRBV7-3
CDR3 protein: CASSFIAVPAYEQYF
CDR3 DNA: TGTGCCAGCAGCTTTATAGCGGTACCAGCCTACGAGCAGTACTTC

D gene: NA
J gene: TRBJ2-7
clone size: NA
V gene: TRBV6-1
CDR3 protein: CASSGQFYEQYF
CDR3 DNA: TGTGCCAGCAGTGGACAGTTCTACGAGCAGTACTTC

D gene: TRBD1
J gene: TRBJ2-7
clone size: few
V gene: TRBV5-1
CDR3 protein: CASSYLPGQGVYEQYF
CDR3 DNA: TGCGCCAGCAGCTACCTACCGGGACAGGGGGTCTACGAGCAGTACTTC

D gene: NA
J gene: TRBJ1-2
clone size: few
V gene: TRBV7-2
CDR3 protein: CASSKGQGYTF
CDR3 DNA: TGTGCCAGCAGCAAAGGACAAGGCTACACCTTC

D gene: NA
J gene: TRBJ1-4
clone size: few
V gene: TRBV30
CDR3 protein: CAWSSGPGPSGRNEKLFF
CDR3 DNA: TGTGCCTGGAGTAGTGGGCCAGGGCCGTCAGGGCGAAATGAAAAACTGTTTTTT

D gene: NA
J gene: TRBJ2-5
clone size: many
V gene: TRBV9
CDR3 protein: CASSVEAIGETQYF
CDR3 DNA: TGTGCCAGCAGCGTAGAGGCCATCGGGGAGACCCAGTACTTC

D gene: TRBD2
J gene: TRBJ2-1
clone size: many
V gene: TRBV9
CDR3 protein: CASSAGLAYNEQFF
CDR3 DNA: TGTGCCAGCAGCGCGGGACTAGCCTACAATGAGCAGTTCTTC

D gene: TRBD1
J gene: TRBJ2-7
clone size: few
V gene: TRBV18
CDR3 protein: CASSPRTGDWHEQYF
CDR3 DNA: TGTGCCAGCTCACCGAGGACAGGGGATTGGCACGAGCAGTACTTC

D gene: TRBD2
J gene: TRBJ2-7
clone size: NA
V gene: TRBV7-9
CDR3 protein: CASSERGGSYEQYF
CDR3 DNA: TGTGCCAGCAGCGAGCGGGGGGGCTCCTACGAGCAGTACTTC

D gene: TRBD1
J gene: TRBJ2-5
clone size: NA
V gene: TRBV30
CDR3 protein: CAWSVQGRETQYF
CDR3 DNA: TGTGCCTGGAGTGTACAGGGGCGAGAGACCCAGTACTTC

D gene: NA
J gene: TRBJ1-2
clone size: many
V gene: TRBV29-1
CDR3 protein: CSVPGGIYGYTF
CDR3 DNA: TGCAGCGTTCCCGGGGGAATCTATGGCTACACCTTC